The present TCR beta chain was sequenced within a study of blood T cell repertoires in COVID-19. Study information: From T cells, B-cell-depleted T cells, or PBMCs came the material, which was cDNA or gDNA.

Sequenced by immunoSEQ multiplex PCR; TCRdb stores in-frame clones only, minus some. This sample has approximately 92,000 clones, with about 82% found just once. This TCR was recovered from a man over 45 with acute or convalescent COVID-19. Sequences were obtained from peripheral blood.

The CDR3: CASSFDSQGRGQYF. DNA for the CDR3: TGTGCCAGCAGCTTCGATTCACAGGGTAGAGGGCAGTACTTC. The chain is built from TRBV7-2 and TRBJ2-7, with a weak D call TRBD1 (6 bases). The CDR3 extends over 14 amino acids. From germline, CDR1 is SGHTA and CDR2 FQGNSA. V gave up 3 bases and J gave up 9 bases, with 18 bases separating them. The entire variable domain, with the rest obtained from reference TRBV7-2 and TRBJ2-7, is as follows: GAGVSQSPSNKVTEKGKDVELRCDPISGHTALYWYRQSLGQGLEFLIYFQGNSAPDKSGLPSDRFSAERTGGSVSTLTIQRTQQEDSAVYLCASSFDSQGRGQYFGPGTRLTVT.